This TCR beta chain was identified during a study of blood T cell repertoires in COVID-19. This clone was counted at least ten times. The table came from immunoSEQ multiplex PCR; TCRdb's copy has only in-frame clones and leaves some out. The repertoire holds fewer than 250,000 clones, 65% to 90% seen once, with 9.1% in the top ten. Per the germline V gene, CDR1 is SNHLY and CDR2 is FYNNEI. V lost 5 bases and J lost 0, with 11 bases in between. There are 14 residues in the CDR3. Self-reported history from a screening survey and questionnaire set each donor's cohort. The TCR originated in a woman aged 45-65 years with acute COVID-19. The genes are TRBV2 and TRBJ2-7; D gene uncertain. Sequencing was done on a sample of PBMCs or T cells enriched from blood (not recorded which). CDR3 coding DNA: TGTGCCAGCAGTCCTAATCCCGGCTCCTACGAGCAGTACTTC. Its translation is CASSPNPGSYEQYF. Filled out from reference TRBV2 and TRBJ2-7, the complete variable domain reads EPEVTQTPSHQVTQMGQEVILRCVPISNHLYFYWYRQILGQKVEFLVSFYNNEISEKSEIFDDQFSVERPDGSNFTLKIRSTKLEDSAMYFCASSPNPGSYEQYFGPGTRLTVT.